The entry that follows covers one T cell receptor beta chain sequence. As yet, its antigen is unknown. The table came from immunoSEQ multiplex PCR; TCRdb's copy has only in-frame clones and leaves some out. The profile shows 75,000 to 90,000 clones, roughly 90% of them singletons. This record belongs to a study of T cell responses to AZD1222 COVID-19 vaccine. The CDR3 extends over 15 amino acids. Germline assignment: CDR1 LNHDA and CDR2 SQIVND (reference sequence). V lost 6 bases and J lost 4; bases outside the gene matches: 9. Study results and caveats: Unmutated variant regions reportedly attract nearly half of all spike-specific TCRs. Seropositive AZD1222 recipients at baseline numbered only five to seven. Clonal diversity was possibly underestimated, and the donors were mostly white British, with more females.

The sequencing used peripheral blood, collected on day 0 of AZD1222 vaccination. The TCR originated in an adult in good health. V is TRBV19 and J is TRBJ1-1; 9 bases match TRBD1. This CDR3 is CASRSRTGVVTEAFF. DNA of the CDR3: TGTGCCAGTAGGAGTCGGACAGGGGTAGTCACTGAAGCTTTCTTT.